The present T cell receptor (beta chain) was sequenced within a study of a mutant IDH1 vaccine in newly diagnosed glioma. This clone was seen a few times. Documented time point: baseline, week 1 (first vaccination visit). The treatment is: pre-vaccination baseline after standard-of-care therapy. Profiling relied on immunoSEQ multiplex PCR, and the TCRdb table lists in-frame clones only, not all of them. The sample records some 90,000 clones, about four fifths being singletons. The CDR3 spans 15 residues. The input for sequencing was PBMCs, taken from a glioma patient treated with radiotherapy, temozolomide or both. The sequence was collected from a man aged 40-55 years with glioma. Some clones in this sample may be carry-over from other donors' samples. The chain has TRBV21-1 and TRBJ1-3. TRBV21-1 is recorded as a pseudogene. The CDR3 loop is CASSPRGGDTGTIYF. The CDR3, as DNA: TGTGCCAGCAGCCCTCGAGGGGGGGACACCGGCACCATATATTTT.